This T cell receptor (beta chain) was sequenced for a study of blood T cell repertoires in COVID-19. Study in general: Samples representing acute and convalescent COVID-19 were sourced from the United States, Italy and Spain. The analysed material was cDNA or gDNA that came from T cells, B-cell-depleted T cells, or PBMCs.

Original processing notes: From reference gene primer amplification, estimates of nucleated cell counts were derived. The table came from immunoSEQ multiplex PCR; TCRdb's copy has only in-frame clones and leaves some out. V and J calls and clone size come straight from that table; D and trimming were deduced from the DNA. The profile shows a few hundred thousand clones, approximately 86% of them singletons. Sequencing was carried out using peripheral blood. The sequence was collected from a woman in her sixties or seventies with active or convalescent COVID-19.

The CDR3 DNA reads TGCGCCAGCTCACTGCAGGGGCAATCCTACAATGAGCAGTTCTTC. It translates to CASSLQGQSYNEQFF. This chain joins TRBV10-2 and TRBJ2-1; D perhaps matches TRBD1 (6 bases). CDR1 is WSHSY, CDR2 SAAADI, per germline. V was clipped by 8 bases and J by 1 base, with 15 bases between them. The CDR3 covers 15 residues.